Listed here are 10 T cell receptor beta chains from one sample, sequenced in a study of regulatory T cells in long-lasting Graves disease (dated by TCRdb to the early 2020s). The time point tag for this specimen amounts to: newly diagnosed GD, antithyroid drugs for less than 3 months. For both TCR sequencing and RNA sequencing, RNA was extracted from PBMCs in TRIzol. The library was obtained by multiplex PCR. The data were produced on an Illumina HiSeq 4000. TCR beta libraries were built with iRepertoire HTBI primers and Arm-PCR amplification of CDR3 regions. TCRdb reran the public reads through fastp at Q25 and MiXCR, keeping productive beta chains. A single entry per CDR3 protein holds the most common genes and DNA from its merged rows. This sample has approximately 400,000 distinct CDR3 sequences in its table, and around 14% of those were observed once. In total, the top ten clones hold 16% of the sample.

The data were also submitted as part of a second study, on T cells in Graves' hyperthyroidism and ophthalmopathy.

Sequencing was performed on peripheral blood mononuclear cells (PBMCs), taken at new diagnosis, from a patient treated with antithyroid drugs. The receptors derive from a woman aged 25 to 39 with Graves disease. Donor details come from another sample of the same person, matched by shared clones.

In this sample, this clonotype turned up many times. This chain connects TRBV12-3 or TRBV12-4 to TRBJ2-2, with D possibly called TRBD1 or TRBD2 (6 bases each). CDR3 length equals 17 residues. V was pared by 5 bases and J by 4 bases, with 20 bases between. CDR3 residues: CASSGMAGGAGTGELFF. The DNA for the CDR3 is TGTGCCAGCAGTGGCATGGCCGGGGGCGCAGGCACCGGGGAGCTGTTTTTT.

This sequence joins TRBV9 and TRBJ1-4; D unclear. The CDR3 loop spans 13 amino acids. Deletions cut 4 bases from V and 8 bases from J, with 12 bases between. Germline CDR1 and CDR2: SGDLS and YYNGEE. The CDR3 protein is CASSPAGGEKLFF. In DNA form, the CDR3 reads TGTGCCAGCAGCCCCGCGGGAGGGGAAAAACTGTTTTTT.

The chain joins TRBV4-1 to TRBJ1-5; D gene uncertain. Germline values: CDR1 MGHRA, CDR2 YSYEKL. The V and J ends lost 2 bases and 4 bases respectively, with 9 bases between them. The CDR3 loop spans 14 amino acids. The CDR3 sequence is CASSQMWPNQPQHF. The CDR3 nucleotides read TGCGCCAGCAGCCAAATGTGGCCAAATCAGCCCCAGCATTTT.

There are many counts of this clonotype. The rearrangement links TRBV4-1 to TRBJ2-7; TRBD2 aligns across 10 bases. The J segment lost 3 bases and the V segment lost 3 bases, leaving 8 bases of the junction unmatched. CDR1 is MGHRA, CDR2 YSYEKL, per germline. CDR3 size: 16 residues. CDR3 in DNA: TGCGCCAGCAGCCATGCAATGACTAGCGGGCACTACGAGCAGTACTTC. It is translated as CASSHAMTSGHYEQYF.

This clonotype showed up just a few times. The V and J genes are TRBV20-1 and TRBJ1-1, with TRBD1 as a possible D gene (5 bases). The CDR3 covers 11 residues. V lost 6 bases to trimming and J lost 7 bases, with 12 bases between them. The germline CDR1 and CDR2 sequences are DFQATT and SNEGSKA (reference sequence). The CDR3 region is CSAGGAREAFF. CDR3 bases: TGCAGTGCGGGCGGGGCCCGTGAAGCTTTCTTT.

This clonotype has a handful of counts. The V and J genes are TRBV12-3 or TRBV12-4 and TRBJ2-7; D may be TRBD1 or TRBD2 (6 bases each). There are 19 residues in the CDR3. Deletions cut 7 bases from V and 6 bases from J, with 34 bases between. CDR3: CASTPLAGQTLGYLFEQYF. CDR3 nucleotides: TGTGCCAGCACCCCCCTCGCGGGACAAACGCTGGGGTATCTCTTCGAGCAGTACTTC.

The chain employs TRBV2 and TRBJ2-7, with a weak D call TRBD2 (6 bases). From germline, CDR1 is SNHLY and CDR2 FYNNEI. This CDR3 contains 15 residues. Deletions cut 5 bases from V and 0 bases from J, with 14 bases between. This CDR3 reads CASSSFSGPSYEQYF. The CDR3 coding sequence is TGTGCCAGCAGTAGTTTTAGCGGACCCTCCTACGAGCAGTACTTC.

This clonotype was observed at least ten times. V usage is TRBV11-2 and J usage is TRBJ2-2; D is unclear. Germline V gene sequence: CDR1 SGHAT, CDR2 FQNNGV. The CDR3 runs to 15 residues. V was pared by 1 base and J by 3 bases, with 9 bases between. The CDR3 spells CASSLAVGYTGELFF. The CDR3 nucleotides read TGTGCCAGCAGCTTAGCAGTCGGGTACACCGGGGAGCTGTTTTTT.

At least ten counts were recorded for this clonotype. This chain connects TRBV11-2 to TRBJ2-1; D is uncertain. The V gene's germline CDR1 is SGHAT and CDR2 FQNNGV. Trimming took 4 bases from V and 9 from J, leaving 10 bases between them. The CDR3 has 12 amino acids. This CDR3 is CASSSAKAEQFF. The CDR3 coding sequence is TGTGCCAGCAGCTCCGCTAAGGCTGAGCAGTTCTTC. Together with reference TRBV11-2 and TRBJ2-1, the CDR3 gives the full variable domain: EAGVAQSPRYKIIEKRQSVAFWCNPISGHATLYWYQQILGQGPKLLIQFQNNGVVDDSQLPKDRFSAERLKGVDSTLKIQPAKLEDSAVYLCASSSAKAEQFFGPGTRLTVL.

This clonotype has only a few counts. The chain carries TRBV28 and TRBJ2-2; 9 bases align to TRBD1. The germline V gene has CDR1 MDHEN and CDR2 SYDVKM. J lost 6 bases, V lost 5 bases, and 10 bases had no gene match. The CDR3 is 16 residues long. The CDR3 loop is CASSVQGAIGPGELFF. Here the CDR3 DNA reads TGTGCCAGCAGTGTACAGGGGGCAATAGGCCCCGGGGAGCTGTTTTTT.